One sample yielded the 6 T cell receptor beta chains listed below, sequenced in a study of shared clonotypes between healthy human individuals (dated by TCRdb to the early 2020s). Library method: the immunoSEQ multiplex PCR assay. This immuneACCESS table, as held by TCRdb, lists in-frame sequences with V and J called but not all clones. Of the missing ones, under half trace to an unresolved V gene in checked studies; the others have no known cause. Across this sample there are 2.5 million or so clones, with approximately 92% seen only once. The ten top clones hold more than 0.12% of the sample. The specimen was naive CD4+ T cells sorted from blood. The cell subset or site label, as the study defines it: CD45RA+ positively selected. The receptors here all came from a man aged 18 to 29 in good health.

The chain is built from TRBV6-5 and TRBJ1-2; 7 bases align to TRBD1. The CDR3 runs to 15 residues. The junction had 5 bases not matched to a gene; V was cut back by 0 bases and J by 4 bases. The germline gives CDR1 MNHEY, CDR2 SVGAGI. In DNA, the CDR3 is TGTGCCAGCAGTTACTCGGGGACAGACCCCTATGGCTACACCTTC. Protein product: CASSYSGTDPYGYTF.

This chain joins TRBV11-2 and TRBJ2-1; no reliable D call. Trimming took off 3 bases at V and 0 bases at J, with 6 bases between the two ends. Germline V gene sequence: CDR1 SGHAT, CDR2 FQNNGV. The CDR3 totals 14 residues. CDR3: CASSFQSSYNEQFF. CDR3 nucleotides: TGTGCCAGCAGCTTCCAGAGCTCCTACAATGAGCAGTTCTTC.

The rearrangement links TRBV5-4 to TRBJ2-5, with 9 positions matching TRBD1. V was pared by 0 bases and J by 1 base, with 1 base of the junction left unmatched. The CDR3 runs to 15 residues. Germline assignment: CDR1 SGHNT and CDR2 YYREEE (reference sequence). CDR3 coding DNA: TGTGCCAGCAGCTTGGACAGGGGGCTCCAAGAGACCCAGTACTTC. Protein product: CASSLDRGLQETQYF.

This chain links TRBV7-3 with TRBJ1-6; tentatively, D is TRBD1 (5 bases). Germline V gene sequence: CDR1 SGHTA, CDR2 FQGTGA. The CDR3 sequence is 17 residues long. V was shortened by 3 bases and J by 2 bases, with 14 bases between the two germline ends. This chain's CDR3 is CASSLGAGRPYNSPLHF. CDR3 DNA: TGTGCCAGCAGCTTGGGTGCAGGGAGGCCCTATAATTCACCCCTCCACTTT.

The chain is built from TRBV10-1 and TRBJ2-7; TRBD1 aligns across 9 bases. The germline CDR1 and CDR2 sequences are WNHNN and SYGVQD (reference sequence). The V segment lost 6 bases and the J segment 2 bases; nucleotides outside the gene matches: 11. This CDR3 has 16 residues. CDR3 amino acids: CASSKPGQGKTYEQYF. The CDR3 coding sequence is TGCGCCAGCAGCAAGCCGGGACAGGGCAAGACCTACGAGCAGTACTTC.

The genes are TRBV10-3 and TRBJ2-5, with D possibly being TRBD1 (5 bases). The V gene lost 4 bases and the J gene lost 1 base, with 10 bases spanning the gap. Germline CDR1 is ENHRY and CDR2 is SYGVKD. This CDR3 contains 14 residues. Here the CDR3 reads CAISGRVGQETQYF. DNA for the CDR3: TGTGCCATCAGTGGCAGGGTGGGCCAAGAGACCCAGTACTTC.